This T cell receptor (beta chain) was found in a study of vaccination and CD4 T cells after COVID-19. The Oncomine TCR Beta short-read assay was applied to DNA of cultured CD4+ T cells. TCRdb independently ran MiXCR on the PCR reads; one entry per CDR3 protein. This sample has 5,500 to 8,500 distinct CDR3 sequences, with roughly 30% found just once. Treatment given: approximately 9-day PBMC culture with coronavirus spike peptide pools or control peptides (ViraFEST assay). One should note that the unexposed donor's CD4+ T cells were collected before the COVID-19 pandemic (2011-2018). A remark on this clonotype: Its antigen is undetermined.

Sequencing input: CD4+ T cells from blood, cultured in vitro. The clonotype comes from a human donor in good health.

CDR3 in amino acids: CSARDVGGGLGETQYF. For the CDR3, the DNA is TGCAGTGCTAGAGATGTAGGCGGGGGGCTTGGAGAGACCCAGTACTTC. J is TRBJ2-5 and V is TRBV20-1; 8 nucleotides match TRBD2. Per germline, CDR1 DFQATT and CDR2 SNEGSKA (reference sequence). The CDR3 contains 16 residues. V lost 0 bases and J lost 4; bases outside the gene matches: 10.